This TCR beta chain was captured in a study of blood T cell repertoires in COVID-19. Study details: In each case, the material was cDNA or gDNA derived from T cells, B-cell-depleted T cells, or PBMCs.

Sequencing was performed with immunoSEQ multiplex PCR; in TCRdb, only in-frame clones are kept and a portion is missing. The table includes some 25,000 clones, roughly 80% detected once. With 6 bases removed from V and 4 bases from J, the gap between germline ends came to 18 bases. CDR3 size: 15 residues. Germline CDR1 is LNHDA and CDR2 is SQIVND (reference sequence). The chain is built from TRBV19 and TRBJ1-1; no firm D call. Sequencing was done on a sample of peripheral blood. The TCR originated in a man aged 45 to 65 with active or convalescent COVID-19. In DNA form, the CDR3 reads TGTGCCAGTAGCTATAGGATTGGGCATCGCACTGAAGCTTTCTTT. Amino acids: CASSYRIGHRTEAFF. Filled out from reference TRBV19 and TRBJ1-1, the complete variable domain reads DGGITQSPKYLFRKEGQNVTLSCEQNLNHDAMYWYRQDPGQGLRLIYYSQIVNDFQKGDIAEGYSVSREKKESFPLTVTSAQKNPTAFYLCASSYRIGHRTEAFFGQGTRLTVV.